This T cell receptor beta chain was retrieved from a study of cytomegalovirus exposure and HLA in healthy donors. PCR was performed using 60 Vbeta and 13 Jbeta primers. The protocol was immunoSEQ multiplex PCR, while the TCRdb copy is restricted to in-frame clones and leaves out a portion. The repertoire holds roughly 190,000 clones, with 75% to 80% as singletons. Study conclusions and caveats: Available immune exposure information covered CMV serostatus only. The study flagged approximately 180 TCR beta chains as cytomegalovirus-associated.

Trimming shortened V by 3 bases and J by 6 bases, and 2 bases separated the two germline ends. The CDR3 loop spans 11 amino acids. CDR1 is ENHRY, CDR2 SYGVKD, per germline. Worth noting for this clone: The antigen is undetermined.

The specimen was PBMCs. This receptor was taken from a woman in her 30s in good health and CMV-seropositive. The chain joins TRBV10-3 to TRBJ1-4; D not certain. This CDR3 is CAISDYEKLFF. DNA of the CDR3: TGTGCCATCAGTGACTATGAAAAACTGTTTTTT.